This entry lists 28 T cell receptor beta chains sequenced from one sample in a study of sequential checkpoint blockade in melanoma. Treatment noted: randomized to nivolumab then ipilimumab (arm A) or the reverse (arm B). Repertoires were generated with immunoSEQ multiplex PCR, while TCRdb's copy carries only in-frame clones and drops some. The sample yields about 40,000 clones, roughly 81% seen once. Sequencing used CD8+ T cells sorted from blood (inferred from file names), obtained from a patient given nivolumab and ipilimumab in sequence. The receptors shown here come from a human donor with melanoma.

This clone is labeled medium-sized (0.01 to 0.1%). The chain has TRBV28 and TRBJ2-1; possible D gene TRBD2, 5 bases. Trimming stripped 2 bases from V and 10 bases from J, with 15 bases between. CDR3 length: 14 residues. The V gene's germline CDR1 is MDHEN and CDR2 SYDVKM. The CDR3 reads CASSLLEGYGEQFF. In DNA form, the CDR3 reads TGTGCCAGCAGTTTACTAGAGGGCTACGGGGAGCAGTTCTTC.

This clone was observed a few times. CDR3 DNA sequence: TGTGCCACCAGCGGGACAGGGGGCATCACCGGGGAGCTGTTTTTT. It translates to CATSGTGGITGELFF. This chain links TRBV15 with TRBJ2-2, with 12 bases fitting TRBD1. The germline CDR1 and CDR2 sequences are LNHNV and YYDKDF (reference sequence). After removal of 5 bases from V and 4 bases from J, the junction contained 2 bases not matched to a gene. The CDR3 covers 15 residues.

This chain connects TRBV5-1 to TRBJ1-1; 7 positions match TRBD1. The CDR3 consists of 15 residues. Per germline, CDR1 SGHRS and CDR2 YFSETQ. V trimming: 2 bases; J trimming: 3 bases; junction bases outside the gene matches: 7. Here the CDR3 DNA reads TGCGCCAGCAGCTTTATGACAGGGCGAGACACTGAAGCTTTCTTT. Translating it yields CASSFMTGRDTEAFF.

This chain connects TRBV9 to TRBJ2-5; possible D gene TRBD2, 6 bases. The CDR3 consists of 14 residues. V lost 4 bases to trimming and J lost 4 bases, with 14 bases between them. Germline loops: CDR1 SGDLS, CDR2 YYNGEE. CDR3 residues: CASSPRDFGETQYF. The CDR3 DNA reads as TGTGCCAGCAGCCCCCGGGACTTTGGAGAGACCCAGTACTTC.

This clone was seen a single time. V and J are TRBV5-4 and TRBJ2-5, with D perhaps TRBD2 (6 bases). Gene TRBJ2-7 matches the end of the DNA better, so the J call may be wrong. The germline CDR1 and CDR2 sequences are SGHNT and YYREEE (reference sequence). CDR3 length: 18 residues. This chain's CDR3 is CASSSEGLSGTWAYEQYF. The CDR3 nucleotides read TGTGCCAGCAGCTCGGAGGGCCTCTCCGGGACGTGGGCCTACGAGCAGTACTTC.

The chain joins TRBV4-1 to TRBJ2-1, with TRBD2 as a possible D gene (6 bases). The CDR3 is 14 residues long. Trimming shortened V by 4 bases and J by 1 base, and 8 bases separated the two germline ends. Per germline, CDR1 MGHRA and CDR2 YSYEKL. This CDR3 reads CASSPRESYNEQFF. Here the CDR3 DNA reads TGCGCCAGCAGCCCCCGGGAGTCCTACAATGAGCAGTTCTTC.

This sequence joins TRBV4-1 and TRBJ1-2; D is ambiguous. This CDR3 contains 11 residues. Germline CDR1 MGHRA, CDR2 YSYEKL. With 0 bases removed from V and 7 bases from J, the gap between germline ends came to 3 bases. CDR3 DNA sequence: TGCGCCAGCAGCCAAGACGGTGGCTACACCTTC. Its translation: CASSQDGGYTF.

This clone was detected once. The chain combines TRBV5-6 with TRBJ2-5; 7 nucleotides agree with TRBD2. V lost 0 bases, J lost 3 bases, and 8 bases stayed unmatched. CDR1 SGHDT and CDR2 YYEEEE come from the germline V gene. The CDR3 runs 16 residues. The CDR3 protein is CASSLAVGEGEETQYF. DNA of the CDR3: TGTGCCAGCAGCTTGGCGGTGGGGGAGGGAGAAGAGACCCAGTACTTC.

The rearrangement uses TRBV6-6 and TRBJ2-7; the match to TRBD2 covers 7 bases. This CDR3 is 14 amino acids long. CDR1 is MNHNY, CDR2 SVGAGI, per germline (reference sequence). With 5 bases clipped from V and 1 base from J, the junction kept 5 bases outside the gene matches. For the CDR3, the DNA is TGTGCCAGCAGTCCGCCGGGACTATCCTACGAGCAGTACTTC. Translating gives CASSPPGLSYEQYF.

The chain couples TRBV15 to TRBJ2-7; TRBD1 might be the D (6 bases). The V and J ends lost 3 bases and 0 bases respectively, with 12 bases between them. The CDR3 has 15 amino acids. Germline V gene data show CDR1 as LNHNV and CDR2 as YYDKDF (reference sequence). CDR3 sequence (DNA): TGTGCCACCAGCAGCGCAACAGGGAACTCCTACGAGCAGTACTTC. Translation: CATSSATGNSYEQYF.

The chain combines TRBV28 with TRBJ1-1; 7 bases are a match to TRBD1. V shed 4 bases and J 0 bases; nucleotides not matched to a gene: 8. In germline, CDR1 is MDHEN, CDR2 SYDVKM. This CDR3 region has 16 residues. The DNA of the CDR3 is TGTGCCAGCAGTTGGTTCGCAGGGGGGATGAACACTGAAGCTTTCTTT. Protein product: CASSWFAGGMNTEAFF.

This clone was seen a single time. V usage is TRBV27 and J usage is TRBJ1-2; D possibly corresponds to TRBD1 (5 bases). CDR3 length: 14 amino acids. The germline V and J ends were trimmed by 2 bases and 3 bases, with 10 bases remaining between them. In germline, CDR1 is MNHEY, CDR2 SMNVEV (reference sequence). This CDR3 reads CASSLNGGYYGYTF. CDR3 nucleotide sequence: TGTGCCAGCAGTTTAAACGGGGGGTACTATGGCTACACCTTC.

This chain connects TRBV19 to TRBJ1-5; tentatively, D is TRBD1 (5 bases). The CDR3 runs 17 residues. CDR1 is LNHDA, CDR2 SQIVND, per germline (reference sequence). V lost 3 bases to trimming and J lost 0 bases, with 15 bases between them. The CDR3 is CASSIDIGDYSNQPQHF. The DNA for the CDR3 is TGTGCCAGTAGTATTGACATAGGGGATTATAGCAATCAGCCCCAGCATTTT.

This chain joins TRBV5-4 and TRBJ2-7, with 14 positions matching TRBD2. The CDR3 is made up of 14 amino acids. CDR1 and CDR2 from the germline V gene are SGHNT and YYREEE (reference sequence). With V trimmed by 4 bases and J by 5 bases, 2 bases remained unmatched. In DNA form, the CDR3 reads TGTGCCAGCAGCGCGGGACTAGCGGGAGACGAGCAGTACTTC. It translates to CASSAGLAGDEQYF.

The chain couples TRBV28 to TRBJ2-7, with 9 bases that match TRBD2. Germline V lookup: CDR1 MDHEN, CDR2 SYDVKM. V lost 5 bases and J lost 5; bases outside the gene matches: 7. CDR3 length equals 14 residues. The CDR3 sequence is CASSRGLAGNEQYF. CDR3 coding DNA: TGTGCCAGCAGTCGGGGTCTAGCGGGGAACGAGCAGTACTTC.

The CDR3 region has the DNA TGTGCCAGCTCACGGGCACCTTACGAGCAGTACTTC. The encoded protein is CASSRAPYEQYF. This rearrangement joins TRBV18 to TRBJ2-7, with no clear D. Between the trimmed V and J ends, which lost 4 bases and 4 bases, there was a span of 8 bases. Germline V CDR1 and CDR2: KGHSH, LQKENI. This CDR3 has 12 amino acids.

The V call is TRBV11-3, the J call TRBJ2-1, with 7 bases lining up with TRBD2. The CDR3 has 14 amino acids. Trimming took 2 bases from V and 9 from J; bases not matched to a gene: 7. Looked up from germline, CDR1 is SGHNT and CDR2 is YENEEA. In DNA form, the CDR3 reads TGTGCCAGCAGCTTAAGACTAGCTGGTGGTGAGCAGTTCTTC. It translates to CASSLRLAGGEQFF.

This chain links TRBV9 with TRBJ2-3; the match to TRBD2 covers 12 bases. The CDR3 runs to 15 residues. Germline V gene data show CDR1 as SGDLS and CDR2 as YYNGEE. The V and J ends lost 3 bases and 5 bases, in that order; junction bases with no gene match: 4. For the CDR3, the DNA is TGTGCCAGCAGCGCAGCGGGACTAGCGGGAGATACGCAGTATTTT. Its protein product is CASSAAGLAGDTQYF.

A few counts support this clone. This chain connects TRBV25-1 to TRBJ2-2, with 8 bases that match TRBD2. This CDR3 has 14 residues. Germline loops: CDR1 MGHDK, CDR2 SYGVNS. The V gene end was trimmed by 8 bases and the J gene end by 3 bases; junction bases not matched to a gene: 5. CDR3 protein: CASRSGADTGELFF. The CDR3 DNA sequence: TGTGCCAGCCGTAGCGGGGCCGACACCGGGGAGCTGTTTTTT.

This chain joins TRBV4-1 and TRBJ2-7, with 8 nucleotides matching TRBD1. CDR3 length: 14 residues. V trimming: 6 bases; J trimming: 6 bases; junction bases outside the gene matches: 10. The germline gives CDR1 MGHRA, CDR2 YSYEKL. CDR3 coding DNA: TGCGCCAGCAGTTTTACCCAGGGGGCGGTCGAGCAGTACTTC. Translating gives CASSFTQGAVEQYF.

The chain couples TRBV19 to TRBJ2-1; 7 positions match TRBD1. Losses at the gene ends were 6 bases for V and 4 bases for J; bases not matched to a gene: 6. This CDR3 region has 14 residues. Germline V CDR1 and CDR2: LNHDA, SQIVND (reference sequence). CDR3 amino acids: CASSPGQLYNEQFF. The CDR3 DNA follows: TGTGCCAGTAGCCCGGGACAGCTATACAATGAGCAGTTCTTC.

This sequence joins TRBV7-2 and TRBJ2-1; 9 positions agree with TRBD2. The CDR3 covers 16 residues. Germline values: CDR1 SGHTA, CDR2 FQGNSA. The J segment lost 0 bases and the V segment lost 1 base, leaving 1 base of the junction unmatched. The CDR3 sequence is CASSLERGASYNEQFF. The CDR3 nucleotides are TGTGCCAGCAGCTTAGAGCGGGGGGCCTCCTACAATGAGCAGTTCTTC.

The CDR3 loop is CASSLAAQGPHGYTF. In nucleotides, the CDR3 is TGTGCCAGCAGCTTGGCCGCGCAGGGGCCGCATGGCTACACCTTC. The chain links TRBV5-8 to TRBJ1-2; a possible D gene is TRBD1 (6 bases). Trimming took 0 bases from V and 6 from J, leaving 15 bases between them. This CDR3 contains 15 residues. CDR1 and CDR2 (germline): SGHTS, YDEGEE.

The chain combines TRBV5-1 with TRBJ2-5, with 11 bases matching TRBD1. The CDR3 covers 17 residues. CDR1 is SGHRS and CDR2 is YFSETQ in the germline V gene. The ends lost 4 bases at V and 4 bases at J; junction bases unmatched: 12. CDR3 coding DNA: TGCGCCAGCAGCCCAAACCCGGACAGGGGGCAGGTAGAGACCCAGTACTTC. Translation gives CASSPNPDRGQVETQYF.

This chain joins TRBV5-1 and TRBJ2-7; D is perhaps TRBD2 (7 bases). V was pared by 0 bases and J by 5 bases, with 15 bases between. This CDR3 has 15 amino acids. Germline V gene data show CDR1 as SGHRS and CDR2 as YFSETQ. This chain's CDR3 is CASSLVWEGHHEQYF. The CDR3 DNA reads TGCGCCAGCAGCTTGGTTTGGGAGGGACACCACGAGCAGTACTTC.

The gene calls are TRBV5-1 and TRBJ2-1; 7 bases match TRBD1. V lost 3 bases and J lost 3; bases outside the gene matches: 6. The length of the CDR3 is 15 residues. CDR1 and CDR2 from the germline V gene are SGHRS and YFSETQ. CDR3 sequence reads: CASSSEGTVYNEQFF. CDR3 nucleotides: TGCGCCAGCAGCTCGGAAGGGACAGTCTACAATGAGCAGTTCTTC.

This clone was seen a single time. CDR3 DNA sequence: TGCGCCAGCAGCCAAGTACCCCCCAGGAAACCTCTAGAAGCTTTCTTT. Protein: CASSQVPPRKPLEAFF. The rearrangement links TRBV4-1 to TRBJ1-1; D is uncertain. The CDR3 totals 16 residues. Germline CDR1 MGHRA, CDR2 YSYEKL. Trimming left V 1 base short and J 8 bases short, with 20 bases between.

The sample holds one count of this clone. The chain is built from TRBV9 and TRBJ2-7; possibly TRBD2 for D (5 bases). The CDR3 covers 13 residues. Germline V lookup: CDR1 SGDLS, CDR2 YYNGEE. Trimming removed 0 bases from V and 4 bases from J, with 8 bases in between. In nucleotides, the CDR3 is TGTGCCAGCAGCGTAGCGGGGATATACGAGCAGTACTTC. This codes for CASSVAGIYEQYF.